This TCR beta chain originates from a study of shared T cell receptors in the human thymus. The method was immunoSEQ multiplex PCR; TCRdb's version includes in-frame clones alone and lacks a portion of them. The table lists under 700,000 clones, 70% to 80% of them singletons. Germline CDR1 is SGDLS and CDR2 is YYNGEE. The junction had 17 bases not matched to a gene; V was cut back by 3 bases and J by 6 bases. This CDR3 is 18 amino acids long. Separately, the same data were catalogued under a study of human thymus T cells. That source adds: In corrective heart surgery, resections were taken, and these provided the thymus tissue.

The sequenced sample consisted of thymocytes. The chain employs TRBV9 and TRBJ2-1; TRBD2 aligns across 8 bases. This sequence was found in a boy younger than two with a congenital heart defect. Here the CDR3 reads CASSAVPSNSGTVNEQFF. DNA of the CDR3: TGTGCCAGCAGCGCAGTCCCCTCGAATAGCGGGACGGTCAATGAGCAGTTCTTC. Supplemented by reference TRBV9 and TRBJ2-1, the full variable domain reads DSGVTQTPKHLITATGQRVTLRCSPRSGDLSVYWYQQSLDQGLQFLIQYYNGEERAKGNILERFSAQQFPDLHSELNLSSLELGDSALYFCASSAVPSNSGTVNEQFFGPGTRLTVL.